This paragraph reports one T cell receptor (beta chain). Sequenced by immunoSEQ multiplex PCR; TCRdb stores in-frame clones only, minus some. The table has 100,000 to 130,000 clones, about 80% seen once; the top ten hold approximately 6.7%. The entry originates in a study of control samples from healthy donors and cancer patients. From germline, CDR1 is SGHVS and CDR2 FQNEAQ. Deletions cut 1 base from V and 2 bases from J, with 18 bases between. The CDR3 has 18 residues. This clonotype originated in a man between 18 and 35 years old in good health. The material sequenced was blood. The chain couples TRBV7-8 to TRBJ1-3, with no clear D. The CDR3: CASSLGRPWAVAGNTIYF. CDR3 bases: TGTGCCAGCAGCTTAGGCCGCCCCTGGGCTGTGGCTGGAAACACCATATATTTT. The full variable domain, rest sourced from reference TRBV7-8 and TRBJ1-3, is GAGVSQSPRYKVAKRGQDVALRCDPISGHVSLFWYQQALGQGPEFLTYFQNEAQLDKSGLPSDRFFAERPEGSVSTLKIQRTQQEDSAVYLCASSLGRPWAVAGNTIYFGEGSWLTVV.